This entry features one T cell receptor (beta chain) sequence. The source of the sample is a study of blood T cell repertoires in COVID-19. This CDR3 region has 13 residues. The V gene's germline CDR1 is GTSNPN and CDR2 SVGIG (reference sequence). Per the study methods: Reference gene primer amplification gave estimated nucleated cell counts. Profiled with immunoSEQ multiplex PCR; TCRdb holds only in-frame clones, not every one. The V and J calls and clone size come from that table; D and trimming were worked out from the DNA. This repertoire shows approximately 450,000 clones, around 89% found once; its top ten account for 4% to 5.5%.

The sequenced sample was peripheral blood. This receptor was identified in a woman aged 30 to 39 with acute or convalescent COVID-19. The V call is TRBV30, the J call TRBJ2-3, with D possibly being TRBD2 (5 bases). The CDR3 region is CAIDGVHTDTQYF. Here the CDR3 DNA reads TGTGCTATTGACGGGGTCCACACAGATACGCAGTATTTT.